The clone carrying this TCR beta chain was detected only once. This entry is derived from a study of OX40 agonist ivuxolimab in advanced cancers. As for the study in general: Patients undergoing dose escalation presented with hepatocellular carcinoma, melanoma, renal cell or head and neck cancer.

The method was immunoSEQ multiplex PCR; TCRdb's version includes in-frame clones alone and lacks a portion of them. This table has 35,000 to 45,000 clones, 65% to 90% appearing once. Germline V CDR1 and CDR2: SGDLS, YYNGEE. Trimming cost V 0 bases and J 7 bases, with 4 bases left between them. The CDR3 is 12 amino acids. The V gene is TRBV9, the J gene TRBJ2-2; D unclear. The sequencing here drew on CD4+ or CD8+ T cells sorted from blood, taken in a trial of the OX40 agonist ivuxolimab. The TCR was taken from an adult with an advanced solid tumor such as melanoma, head and neck, liver or kidney cancer. As DNA, the CDR3 is TGTGCCAGCAGCGTAGGTAACGGGGAGCTGTTTTTT. Residues: CASSVGNGELFF.